This T cell receptor beta chain came from a study of blood T cell repertoires in COVID-19. Across the study: Acute-phase and convalescent COVID-19 samples originated in the United States, Italy and Spain. Sample material is recorded as cDNA or gDNA derived from T cells, B-cell-depleted T cells, or PBMCs.

The trim removed 2 bases at V and 3 bases at J, leaving 3 bases unmatched. The germline V gene encodes CDR1 SGHDN and CDR2 FVKESK. The CDR3 is made up of 16 amino acids. The method was immunoSEQ multiplex PCR; TCRdb's version includes in-frame clones alone and lacks a portion of them. The table has about 310,000 clones, about 90% seen once. Sample: peripheral blood. The chain combines TRBV14 with TRBJ2-3, with 12 bases identical to TRBD2. This sequence was found in a man younger than 35 with active or convalescent COVID-19. For the CDR3, the DNA is TGTGCCAGCAGCCAAACGACTAGCGGGAGAACAGATACGCAGTATTTT. Its protein product is CASSQTTSGRTDTQYF.